This is a list of T cell receptor beta chains from one sample in a study of T-cell memory formation after mild COVID-19. One entry per CDR3 protein results from TCRdb running MiXCR on the 5' RACE reads. The sample shows approximately 210,000 distinct CDR3 sequences, approximately 20% of them seen only once. Sequencing input: PBMCs or a T cell subset sorted from them (not recorded which). These receptors originate from an adult woman who had mild COVID-19 (a few samples of this study predate the infection). Cell type and time point are not known. The CDR3 runs from the conserved cysteine through the conserved F or W. The order of the fields is clone size, D gene, V gene, J gene, CDR3 protein, CDR3 DNA. D genes are given only for firm matches. Clone size is shown for a subset of rows, as once, few, many or a class of expanded clone.

size: once; D: NA; V: TRBV29-1; J: TRBJ2-3; CDR3: CSAQGNGGGTDTQYF; DNA: TGCAGCGCTCAGGGAAACGGGGGCGGAACAGATACGCAGTATTTT
size: NA; D: TRBD1; V: TRBV9; J: TRBJ1-2; CDR3: CASSVWDSNYGYTF; DNA: TGTGCCAGCAGCGTATGGGACAGTAACTATGGCTACACCTTC
size: few; D: NA; V: TRBV6-1; J: TRBJ2-3; CDR3: CASSSDADTQYF; DNA: TGTGCCAGCAGTTCGGACGCAGATACGCAGTATTTT
size: few; D: NA; V: TRBV3-1; J: TRBJ2-1; CDR3: CASSQVGRNEQFF; DNA: TGTGCCAGCAGCCAAGTTGGGCGCAATGAGCAGTTCTTC
size: few; D: NA; V: TRBV20-1; J: TRBJ2-7; CDR3: CSASEVGLSYEQYF; DNA: TGCAGTGCTTCGGAAGTGGGGCTCTCCTACGAGCAGTACTTC
size: few; D: NA; V: TRBV7-2; J: TRBJ2-1; CDR3: CASSSDAYNEQFF; DNA: TGTGCCAGCAGCTCTGACGCTTACAATGAGCAGTTCTTC
size: NA; D: NA; V: TRBV20-1; J: TRBJ1-2; CDR3: CSARDRGRTYGYTF; DNA: TGCAGTGCTAGAGATCGGGGCAGGACCTATGGCTACACCTTC
size: NA; D: NA; V: TRBV5-1; J: TRBJ2-3; CDR3: CASSFPAGTSTDTQYF; DNA: TGCGCCAGCAGCTTTCCCGCCGGGACTAGCACAGATACGCAGTATTTT
size: NA; D: NA; V: TRBV5-1; J: TRBJ2-1; CDR3: CASSKGREYNEQFF; DNA: TGCGCCAGCAGCAAGGGCAGGGAGTACAATGAGCAGTTCTTC
size: few; D: TRBD1; V: TRBV4-3; J: TRBJ2-2; CDR3: CASSQGDRVTGELFF; DNA: TGCGCCAGCAGCCAAGGGGACAGGGTCACCGGGGAGCTGTTTTTT
size: NA; D: NA; V: TRBV4-2; J: TRBJ2-2; CDR3: CASSPELAGELFF; DNA: TGTGCCAGCAGCCCAGAGCTTGCCGGGGAGCTGTTTTTT
size: NA; D: NA; V: TRBV5-1; J: TRBJ1-2; CDR3: CASSLVGSPNYGYTF; DNA: TGCGCCAGCAGCTTGGTTGGCAGCCCTAACTATGGCTACACCTTC
size: few; D: NA; V: TRBV5-1; J: TRBJ1-1; CDR3: CASSSPDTLKAFF; DNA: TGCGCCAGCAGCTCCCCGGACACCCTAAAGGCTTTCTTT
size: NA; D: NA; V: TRBV5-1; J: TRBJ2-7; CDR3: CASSLGSDRSYEQYF; DNA: TGCGCCAGCAGCTTGGGTTCGGACAGATCCTACGAGCAGTACTTC
size: NA; D: NA; V: TRBV24-1; J: TRBJ2-1; CDR3: CATSGFGEGPSSYNEQFF; DNA: TGTGCCACCAGTGGCTTCGGTGAAGGACCTAGCTCCTACAATGAGCAGTTCTTC